The sequence of this T cell receptor beta chain was determined in a study of blood T cell repertoires in COVID-19. The overall study: The cDNA or gDNA used as material had been derived from T cells, B-cell-depleted T cells, or PBMCs.

CDR3 length: 15 amino acids. V shed 6 bases and J shed 2 bases, with 17 bases lying between them. Germline loops: CDR1 SNHLY, CDR2 FYNNEI. Sequencing used immunoSEQ multiplex PCR; TCRdb keeps in-frame clones, though not all of them. The table has 400,000 to 550,000 clones, about 89% seen once; the top ten hold 4.3%. The TCR originated in a woman in her twenties or thirties with acute or convalescent COVID-19. The chain combines TRBV2 with TRBJ2-7; D unclear. Sample: peripheral blood. CDR3 sequence reads: CASRETLLRTYEQYF. CDR3 DNA sequence: TGTGCCAGCAGAGAGACTTTACTTCGAACCTACGAGCAGTACTTC.